The sequence of this T cell receptor beta chain was determined in a study of OX40 agonist ivuxolimab in advanced cancers. Study-level information: Dose-escalation patients had hepatocellular carcinoma, melanoma, renal cell or head and neck cancer. Participants averaged about 60 years of age (range roughly 23 to 79) and were around 80% male.

The study, taken as a whole, reports: There were, on average, more expanded clones in CD8+ T cells than in CD4+.

Sequenced by immunoSEQ multiplex PCR; TCRdb stores in-frame clones only, minus some. The sample contains tens of thousands of clones, over 80% of which appear only once. Worth noting for this clone: Its antigen is not known.

Per the germline V gene, CDR1 is SGDLS and CDR2 is YYNGEE. V trimming: 0 bases; J trimming: 5 bases; junction bases outside the gene matches: 5. The CDR3 runs 16 residues. This specimen consisted of CD4+ or CD8+ T cells sorted from blood, obtained in a trial of the OX40 agonist ivuxolimab. The V gene is TRBV9, the J gene TRBJ2-7, with 13 bases identical to TRBD2. This sequence was found in an adult with an advanced solid tumor such as melanoma, head and neck, liver or kidney cancer. This CDR3 is CASSVGTSGSLNEQYF. The CDR3 DNA reads as TGTGCCAGCAGCGTAGGGACTAGCGGGAGTTTAAACGAGCAGTACTTC.